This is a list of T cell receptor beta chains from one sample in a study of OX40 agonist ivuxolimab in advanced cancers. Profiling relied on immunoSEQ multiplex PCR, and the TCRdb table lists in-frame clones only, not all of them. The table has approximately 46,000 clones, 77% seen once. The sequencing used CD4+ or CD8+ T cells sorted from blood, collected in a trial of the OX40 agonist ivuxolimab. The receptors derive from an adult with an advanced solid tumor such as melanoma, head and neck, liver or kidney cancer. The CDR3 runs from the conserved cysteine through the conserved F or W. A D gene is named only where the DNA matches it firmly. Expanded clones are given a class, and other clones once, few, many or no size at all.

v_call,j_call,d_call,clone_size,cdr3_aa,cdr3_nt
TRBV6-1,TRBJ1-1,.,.,CASSSQSNTEAFF,TGTGCCAGCAGTTCACAATCGAACACTGAAGCTTTCTTT
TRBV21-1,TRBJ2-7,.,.,CASSKAHQRKNYEQYF,TGTGCCAGCAGCAAAGCGCATCAGCGGAAAAATTACGAGCAGTACTTC
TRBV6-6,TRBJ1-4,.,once,CASSYGQGNEKLFF,TGTGCCAGCAGTTACGGGCAGGGTAATGAAAAACTGTTTTTT
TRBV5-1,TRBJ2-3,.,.,CASSLAGTFADTQYF,TGCGCCAGCAGCTTGGCCGGGACGTTTGCAGATACGCAGTATTTT
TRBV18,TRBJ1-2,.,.,CASSPAGGPSYGYTF,TGTGCCAGCTCACCGGCCGGGGGGCCAAGCTATGGCTACACCTTC
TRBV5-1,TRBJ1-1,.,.,CASSLNTVNTEAFF,TGCGCCAGCAGCTTGAACACCGTGAACACTGAAGCTTTCTTT
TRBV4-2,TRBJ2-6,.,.,CASSLESVGANVLTF,TGTGCCAGCAGCTTGGAATCGGTTGGGGCCAACGTCCTGACTTTC
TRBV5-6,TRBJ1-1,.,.,CASSSYRAGETAFF,TGTGCCAGCAGCTCCTACAGGGCGGGGGAAACAGCTTTCTTT
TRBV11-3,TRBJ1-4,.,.,CASSLSQGVLEKLFF,TGTGCCAGCAGCTTATCCCAGGGAGTCCTTGAAAAACTGTTTTTT
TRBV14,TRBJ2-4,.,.,CASSQSQNIQYF,TGTGCCAGCAGCCAGTCGCAAAACATTCAGTACTTC
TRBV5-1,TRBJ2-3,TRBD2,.,CASRALAGGVGDTQYF,TGCGCCAGCAGGGCGCTAGCGGGAGGCGTAGGAGATACGCAGTATTTT
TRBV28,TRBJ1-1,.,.,CASSQSGTIEAFF,TGTGCCAGCAGCCAATCGGGCACGATTGAAGCTTTCTTT
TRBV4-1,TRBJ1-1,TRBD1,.,CASSQGDRGRNTEAFF,TGCGCCAGCAGCCAGGGAGACAGGGGGCGAAACACTGAAGCTTTCTTT
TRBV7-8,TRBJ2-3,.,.,CASSPRNPSATSTDTQYF,TGTGCCAGCAGCCCACGGAATCCTAGCGCCACTAGCACAGATACGCAGTATTTT
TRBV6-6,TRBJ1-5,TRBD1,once,CASSSTGAGDQPQHF,TGTGCCAGCAGTTCAACAGGGGCCGGGGATCAGCCCCAGCATTTT
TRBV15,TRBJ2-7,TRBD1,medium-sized,CATSRAATGTYEQYF,TGTGCCACCAGCAGAGCGGCGACAGGGACCTACGAGCAGTACTTC
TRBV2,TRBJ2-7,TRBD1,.,CASTARTGQYSYEQYF,TGTGCCAGCACCGCCCGAACGGGACAGTACAGCTACGAGCAGTACTTC
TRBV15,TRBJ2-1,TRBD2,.,CATSGSGSILYNEQFF,TGTGCCACCAGCGGGAGCGGGAGTATCCTCTACAATGAGCAGTTCTTC
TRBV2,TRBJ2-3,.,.,CASSETLGTDTQYF,TGTGCCAGCAGTGAAACCCTAGGAACAGATACGCAGTATTTT
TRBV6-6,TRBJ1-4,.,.,CASRGSGLREKLFF,TGTGCCAGCAGGGGGTCGGGGTTGCGGGAAAAACTGTTTTTT
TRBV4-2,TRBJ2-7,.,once,CASSLEGGRYEQYF,TGTGCCAGCAGCTTGGAGGGGGGAAGGTACGAGCAGTACTTC
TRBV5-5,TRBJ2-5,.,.,CASNLGTGQETQYF,TGTGCCAGCAACCTAGGGACCGGTCAAGAGACCCAGTACTTC
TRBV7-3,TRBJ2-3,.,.,CASSSGDSQYF,TGTGCCAGCAGCTCTGGGGACTCGCAGTATTTT
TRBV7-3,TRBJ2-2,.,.,CASSRSGLSGELFF,TGTGCCAGCAGTAGATCAGGGTTAAGCGGGGAGCTGTTTTTT
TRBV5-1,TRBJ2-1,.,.,CASSPELGHNEQFF,TGCGCCAGCAGCCCGGAGCTGGGGCACAATGAGCAGTTCTTC
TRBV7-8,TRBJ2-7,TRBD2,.,CASSLNPTAGVGEQYF,TGTGCCAGCAGCTTAAACCCCACGGCGGGAGTTGGTGAGCAGTACTTC